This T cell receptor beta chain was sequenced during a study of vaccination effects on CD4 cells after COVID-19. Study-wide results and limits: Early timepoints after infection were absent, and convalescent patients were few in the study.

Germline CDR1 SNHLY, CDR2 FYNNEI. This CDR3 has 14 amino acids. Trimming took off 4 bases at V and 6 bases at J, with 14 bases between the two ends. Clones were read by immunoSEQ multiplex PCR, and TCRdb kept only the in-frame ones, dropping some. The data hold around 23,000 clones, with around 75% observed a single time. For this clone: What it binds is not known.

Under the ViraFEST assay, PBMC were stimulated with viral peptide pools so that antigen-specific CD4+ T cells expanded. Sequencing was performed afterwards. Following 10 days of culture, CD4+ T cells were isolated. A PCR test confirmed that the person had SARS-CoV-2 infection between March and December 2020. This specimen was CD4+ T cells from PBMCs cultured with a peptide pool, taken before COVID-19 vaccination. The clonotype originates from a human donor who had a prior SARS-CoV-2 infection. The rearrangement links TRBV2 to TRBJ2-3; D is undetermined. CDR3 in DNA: TGTGCCAGCAGTGCGGGCAGGCTCGCGGATACGCAGTATTTT. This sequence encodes CASSAGRLADTQYF.